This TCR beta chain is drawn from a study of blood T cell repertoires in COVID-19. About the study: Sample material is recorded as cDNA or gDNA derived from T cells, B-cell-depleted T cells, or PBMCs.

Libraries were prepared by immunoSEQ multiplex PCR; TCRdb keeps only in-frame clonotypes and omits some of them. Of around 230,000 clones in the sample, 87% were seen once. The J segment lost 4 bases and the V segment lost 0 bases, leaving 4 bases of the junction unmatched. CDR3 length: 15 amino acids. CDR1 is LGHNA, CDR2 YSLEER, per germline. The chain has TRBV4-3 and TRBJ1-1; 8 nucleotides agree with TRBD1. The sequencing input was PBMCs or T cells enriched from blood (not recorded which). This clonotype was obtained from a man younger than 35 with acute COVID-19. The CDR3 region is CASSQDGQGPTEAFF. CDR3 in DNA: TGCGCCAGCAGCCAAGACGGACAGGGACCCACTGAAGCTTTCTTT.